This TCR beta chain was recovered during a study of shared clonotypes between healthy human individuals (dated by TCRdb to the early 2020s). For the wider study: A few men and two women, aged 18 to 49 years, made up the cohort. For each donor, three plates each were used for CD4 naive and CD4 memory, two plates were used for CD8 naive, and one plate was used for CD8 memory. To estimate repertoire size and how much clonotypes are shared between individuals, the study performed deep sequencing of blood TCR repertoires from a few healthy adults. To increase sequencing depth and limit assay-specific biases, TCR repertoire library preparation and sequencing were carried out by different laboratories using diverse techniques. Leukapheresis yielded between about 0.94 and 9 billion PBMCs per donor. On the study overall, not on this receptor specifically: Larger estimated clonotype richness was generally found for naive subsets than for memory subsets. Compared with non-shared clonotypes, clonotypes shared by all four sorted-subset donors had higher generation probabilities. The small number of donors limited the genetic and exposure-history diversity represented. When a few donors were compared, the shared fraction of clonotypes was about 5% for naive CD4, around 4% for naive CD8, 2% to 2.5% for memory CD4, and about 0.36% for memory CD8. Incomplete sequencing was indicated by rarefaction of sorted-subset datasets, despite the large sequencing depth. Based on pairwise subsampling, the degree of clonotype sharing among donors was expected to be affected by sequencing depth. Sampling was restricted to blood, and TCR repertoires in tissues likely differ from the TCR repertoires found in blood.

The CDR3 sequence holds 13 residues, the cysteine and phenylalanine included. Solely the CDR3 DNA is kept, with 39 bases framed from the first base. CDR1 and CDR2 were assigned from the germline V gene as KGHSH and LQKENI. V lost 3 bases and J lost 3 bases; the stretch between them is 9 bases long. As regards this clone: Its antigen is still unknown. No base-level quality is on record; no much larger clone is a single base apart.

Donors were healthy HIV-negative adults with no recently reported acute infections or vaccinations. Only Caucasian adults living in Nashville, Tennessee, USA were represented among the donors. CD4+ T cells were enriched by magnetic negative selection, after which naive cells were positively selected on CD45RA and the negative fraction was taken as the memory subset. Blood was collected by leukapheresis, and PBMCs were isolated by Ficoll-Histopaque density gradient centrifugation and then cryopreserved in liquid nitrogen vapor phase. Purity and quantity of every magnetically sorted T cell population were checked by analytical flow cytometry. Genomic DNA was isolated from every sorted fraction and measured by UV absorbance on a Nanodrop 2000c. TCR CDR3 regions were amplified from genomic DNA by multiplex PCR using the deep immunoSEQ assay. Genomic DNA extracted from each cell subset was distributed evenly over all wells of several immunoSEQ 96-well plates, and each plate served as one replicate. For sorted subsets, about 220 ng of genomic DNA, equivalent to some 30,000 T cell genomes, went into each replicate PCR. Purified libraries were quantified with a Qubit 3.0 fluorometer, sized on a Bioanalyzer 2100, and re-quantified with the KAPA Library Quantification kit. A separate single-read 150-cycle Illumina NextSeq 550 flow cell was used to sequence each immunoSEQ 96-well plate. Per the original workflow: Because the immunoSEQ output held only junctional sequences and lacked quality scores, the filtering could not match the filtering applied to full-length reads. To assign V/J genes and CDR3, sequences were annotated against IMGT germline references using PyIR, a Python wrapper for IgBLAST v1.9. Reads were filtered out if the reads had weak V/J assignments (E-value above 1e-6), no CDR3, stop codons, out-of-frame junctions, or ambiguous translated residues. A V3J clonotype was defined by an identical inferred V gene, J gene, and CDR3 amino acid sequence. To compute the percentage overlap between repertoires, the number of shared unique clonotypes was divided by the size of the smaller repertoire. RTK rarefaction, the Chao1 estimator, and Recon v2.1 estimates of unobserved clonotypes were used to assess repertoire richness. For all TCRbeta clonotypes obtained by the gDNA method from a few donors, generation probabilities were computed with OLGA. TCRdb obtained this table from immuneACCESS and retained in-frame rearrangements with V and J assigned. These tables miss some clones; where compared with another copy, unresolved V genes account for less than half of the shortfall, and the remainder is unexplained. The DNA gave D and trimming, while V, J and clone size come from that table. This sample has about 300,000 clones in its table, and around 67% of those were observed once. Of the sample, approximately 10% falls within the top ten clones.

The chain is made from TRBV18 and TRBJ2-7; the D gene is perhaps TRBD1, on 5 matching bases. The sample was memory CD4+ T cells sorted from blood. The cell subset or site label, read with the paper, signifies: CD45RA-negative fraction. This receptor was identified in a man aged 25 to 40 in good health. The CDR3 sequence is CASSPRQHYEQYF. The nucleotide sequence reads as follows: TGTGCCAGCTCACCGAGACAGCACTACGAGCAGTACTTC.